This TCR beta chain comes out of a study of patients and donors after allogeneic stem cell transplantation. The CDR3 sequence is 15 residues long. The junction had 4 bases not matched to a gene; V was cut back by 0 bases and J by 4 bases. Germline V lookup: CDR1 LGHDT, CDR2 YNNKEL (reference sequence). TCRdb redid the calling of the RT-PCR reads with MiXCR, one entry per CDR3 protein. Among tens of thousands of distinct CDR3 sequences listed, approximately 6.3% were seen once. The source of this sequence is a human donor who was either an allogeneic HSCT recipient or a stem cell or donor lymphocyte infusion donor (not recorded which). It is not recorded whose cells these are; they may come from a transplant donor. Sequences were obtained from blood, either unsorted or a sorted T cell fraction (not recorded which). The chain links TRBV3-1 to TRBJ2-7; 9 nucleotides agree with TRBD2. As DNA, the CDR3 is TGTGCCAGCAGCCAAGATGCTAGCGGGATTTACGAGCAGTACTTC. Translated, it gives CASSQDASGIYEQYF.